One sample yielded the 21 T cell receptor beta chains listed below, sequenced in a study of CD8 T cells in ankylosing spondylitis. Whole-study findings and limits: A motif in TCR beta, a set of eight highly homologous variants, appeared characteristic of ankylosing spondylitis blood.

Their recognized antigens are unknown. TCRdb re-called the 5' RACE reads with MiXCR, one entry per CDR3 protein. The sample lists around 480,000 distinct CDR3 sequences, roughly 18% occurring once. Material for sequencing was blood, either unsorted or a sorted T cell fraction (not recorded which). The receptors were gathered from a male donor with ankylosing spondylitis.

The CDR3 DNA sequence: TGTGCCAGCAGCCAAAATACAGGGGCTTGGGATGGCTACACCTTC. It yields the protein CASSQNTGAWDGYTF. V usage is TRBV4-2 and J usage is TRBJ1-2; TRBD1 matches 7 bases. CDR3 length: 15 amino acids. Germline lookup yields CDR1 LGHNA and CDR2 YNFKEQ. J gave up 6 bases and V 2 bases, and 9 bases lay outside the gene matches.

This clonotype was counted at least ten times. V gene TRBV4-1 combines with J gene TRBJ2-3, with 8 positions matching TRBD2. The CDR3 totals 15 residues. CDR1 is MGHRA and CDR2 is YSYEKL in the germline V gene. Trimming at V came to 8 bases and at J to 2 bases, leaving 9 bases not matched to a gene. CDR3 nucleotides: TGCGCCAGCGCCCAAAGCGGGAGAACCACAGATACGCAGTATTTT. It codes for CASAQSGRTTDTQYF.

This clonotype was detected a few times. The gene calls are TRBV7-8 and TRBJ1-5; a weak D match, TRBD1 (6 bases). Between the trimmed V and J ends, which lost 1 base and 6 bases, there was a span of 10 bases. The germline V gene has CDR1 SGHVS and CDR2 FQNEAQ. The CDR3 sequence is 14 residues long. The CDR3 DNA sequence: TGTGCCAGCAGCTTAGTATTGGGGGCTCAGCCCCAGCATTTT. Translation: CASSLVLGAQPQHF.

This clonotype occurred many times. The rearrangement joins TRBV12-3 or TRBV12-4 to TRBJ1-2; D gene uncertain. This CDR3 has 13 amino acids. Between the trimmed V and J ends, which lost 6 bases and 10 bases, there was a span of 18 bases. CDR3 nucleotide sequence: TGTGCCAGCAGATTCCCTGGGAGTCGCCTCTACACCTTC. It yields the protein CASRFPGSRLYTF.

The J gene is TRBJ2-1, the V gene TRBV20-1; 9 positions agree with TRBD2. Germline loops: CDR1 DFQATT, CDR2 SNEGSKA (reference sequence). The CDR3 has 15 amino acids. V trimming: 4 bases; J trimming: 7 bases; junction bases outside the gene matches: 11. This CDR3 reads CSANMAGGLGNEQFF. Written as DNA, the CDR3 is TGCAGTGCTAACATGGCGGGGGGGCTCGGGAATGAGCAGTTCTTC.

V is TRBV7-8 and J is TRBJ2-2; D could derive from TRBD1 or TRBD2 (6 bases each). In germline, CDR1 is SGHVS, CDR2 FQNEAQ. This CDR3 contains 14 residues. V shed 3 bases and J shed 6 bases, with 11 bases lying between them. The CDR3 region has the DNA TGTGCCAGCAGCTTCGTTGGGGGGCCCGGGGAGCTGTTTTTT. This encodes CASSFVGGPGELFF.

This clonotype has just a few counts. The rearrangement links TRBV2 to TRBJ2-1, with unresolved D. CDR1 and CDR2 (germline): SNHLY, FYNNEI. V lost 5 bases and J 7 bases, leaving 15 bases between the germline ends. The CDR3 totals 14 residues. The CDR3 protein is CASSPLFGVNEQFF. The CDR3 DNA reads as TGTGCCAGCAGTCCCCTTTTTGGGGTTAATGAGCAGTTCTTC.

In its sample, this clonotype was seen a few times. The CDR3 sequence is CASSRVGVVRTEAFF. The CDR3 coding sequence is TGTGCCAGCAGTAGAGTGGGGGTGGTTCGCACTGAAGCTTTCTTT. The chain has TRBV27 and TRBJ1-1, with a tentative D call TRBD1 (5 bases). CDR1 and CDR2 from the germline V gene are MNHEY and SMNVEV (reference sequence). Trimming pared 5 bases from V and 4 bases from J, leaving 17 bases between. The CDR3 loop spans 15 amino acids.

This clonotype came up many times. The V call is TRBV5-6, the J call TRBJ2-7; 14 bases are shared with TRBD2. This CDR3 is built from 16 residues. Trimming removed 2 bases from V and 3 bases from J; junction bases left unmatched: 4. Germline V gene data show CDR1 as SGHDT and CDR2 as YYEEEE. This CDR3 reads CASSFRGLAGVYEQYF. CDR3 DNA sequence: TGTGCCAGCAGCTTTCGGGGACTAGCGGGAGTCTACGAGCAGTACTTC.

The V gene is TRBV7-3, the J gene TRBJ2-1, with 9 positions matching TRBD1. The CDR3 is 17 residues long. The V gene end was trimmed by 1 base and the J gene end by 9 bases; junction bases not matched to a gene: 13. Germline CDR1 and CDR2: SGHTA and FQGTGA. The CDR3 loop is CASSLKGGGQGKREQFF. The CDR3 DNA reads TGTGCCAGCAGCTTAAAAGGGGGGGGACAGGGAAAGCGTGAGCAGTTCTTC.

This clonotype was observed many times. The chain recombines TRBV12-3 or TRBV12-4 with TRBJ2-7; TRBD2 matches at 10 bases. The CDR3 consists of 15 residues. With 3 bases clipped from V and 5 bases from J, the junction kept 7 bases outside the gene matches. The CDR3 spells CASSLSLAGDHEQYF. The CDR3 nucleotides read TGTGCCAGCAGTTTGTCCCTAGCGGGAGACCACGAGCAGTACTTC.

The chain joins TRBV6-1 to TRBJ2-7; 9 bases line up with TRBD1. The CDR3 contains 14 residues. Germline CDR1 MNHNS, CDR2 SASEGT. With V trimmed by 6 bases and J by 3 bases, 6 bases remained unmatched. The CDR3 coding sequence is TGTGCCAGCAGGCAGGGACAGGGAAACTACGAGCAGTACTTC. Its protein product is CASRQGQGNYEQYF.

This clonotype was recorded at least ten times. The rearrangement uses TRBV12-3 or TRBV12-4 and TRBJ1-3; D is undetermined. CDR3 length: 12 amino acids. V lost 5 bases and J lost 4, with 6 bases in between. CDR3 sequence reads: CASSPIGNTIYF. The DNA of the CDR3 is TGTGCCAGCAGTCCTATCGGAAACACCATATATTTT.

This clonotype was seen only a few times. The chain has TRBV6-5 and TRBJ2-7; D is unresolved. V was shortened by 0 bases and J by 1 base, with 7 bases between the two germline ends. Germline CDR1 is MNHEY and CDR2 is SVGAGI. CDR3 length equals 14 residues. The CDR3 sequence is CASSYSGASYEQYF. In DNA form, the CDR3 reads TGTGCCAGCAGTTACTCAGGCGCTTCCTACGAGCAGTACTTC.

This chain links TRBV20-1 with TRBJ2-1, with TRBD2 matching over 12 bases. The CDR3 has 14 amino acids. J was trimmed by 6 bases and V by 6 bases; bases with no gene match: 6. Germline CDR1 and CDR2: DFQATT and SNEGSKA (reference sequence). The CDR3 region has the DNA TGCAGTGCGACGAGGACTAGCGGGGTCAATGAGCAGTTCTTC. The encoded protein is CSATRTSGVNEQFF.

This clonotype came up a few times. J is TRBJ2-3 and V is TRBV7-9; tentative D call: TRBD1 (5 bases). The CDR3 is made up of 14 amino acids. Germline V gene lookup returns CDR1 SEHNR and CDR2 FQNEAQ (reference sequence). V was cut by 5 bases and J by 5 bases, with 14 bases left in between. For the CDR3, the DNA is TGTGCCAGCAGCCAGGGTAGGGAAGGAGATACGCAGTATTTT. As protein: CASSQGREGDTQYF.

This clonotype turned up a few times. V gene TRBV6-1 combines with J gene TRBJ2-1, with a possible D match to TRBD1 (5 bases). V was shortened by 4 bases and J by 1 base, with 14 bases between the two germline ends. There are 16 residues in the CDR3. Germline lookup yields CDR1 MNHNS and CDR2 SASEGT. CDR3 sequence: CASSGLTAGSYNEQFF. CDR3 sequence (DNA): TGTGCCAGCAGTGGGCTTACGGCAGGGTCCTACAATGAGCAGTTCTTC.

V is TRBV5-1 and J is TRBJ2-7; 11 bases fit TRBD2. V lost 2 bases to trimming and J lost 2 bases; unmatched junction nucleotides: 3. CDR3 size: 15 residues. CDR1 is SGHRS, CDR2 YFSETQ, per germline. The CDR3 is CASSFQGLAAYEQYF. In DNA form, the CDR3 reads TGCGCCAGCAGCTTCCAGGGACTAGCGGCCTACGAGCAGTACTTC.

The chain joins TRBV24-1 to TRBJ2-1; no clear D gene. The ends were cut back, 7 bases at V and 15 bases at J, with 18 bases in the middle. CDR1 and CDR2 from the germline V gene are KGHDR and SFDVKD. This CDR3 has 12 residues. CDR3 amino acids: CATSPVQRSPFF. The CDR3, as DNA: TGTGCCACCAGCCCCGTCCAGCGCTCTCCGTTCTTC.

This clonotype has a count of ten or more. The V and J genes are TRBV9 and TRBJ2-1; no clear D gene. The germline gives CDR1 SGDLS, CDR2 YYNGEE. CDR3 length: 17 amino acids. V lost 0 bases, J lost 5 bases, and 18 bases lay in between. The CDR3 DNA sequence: TGTGCCAGCAGCGTAGGTGGTTCCCCATTGGTTAACAATGAGCAGTTCTTC. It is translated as CASSVGGSPLVNNEQFF.

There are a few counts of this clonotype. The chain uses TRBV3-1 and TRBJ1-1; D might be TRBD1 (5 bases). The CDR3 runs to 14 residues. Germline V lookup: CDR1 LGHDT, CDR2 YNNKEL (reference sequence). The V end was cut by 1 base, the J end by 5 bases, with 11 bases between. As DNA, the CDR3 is TGTGCCAGCAGCCAAGTCATGGGGCGGACTGAAGCTTTCTTT. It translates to CASSQVMGRTEAFF.